These T cell receptor beta chains were read from a single sample in a study of blood T cell repertoires in COVID-19. Sequencing used immunoSEQ multiplex PCR; TCRdb keeps in-frame clones, though not all of them. The repertoire includes hundreds of thousands of clones, about nine tenths of them detected once, and 1.2% sits in the top ten. The sequencing sample was made of PBMCs or T cells enriched from blood (not recorded which). The receptor source for this set is a woman in her forties with acute COVID-19. The CDR3 runs from the conserved cysteine through the conserved F or W. Fields, in order: clone size, J gene, D gene, V gene, CDR3 DNA, CDR3 protein. A D gene is named only where the DNA matches it firmly. Clone size is not always given. Where it is, it says once, few, many or a class for expanded clones.

clone_size: once; j_call: TRBJ1-2; d_call: .; v_call: TRBV14; cdr3_nt: TGTGCCAGCAGCCAAGGACTCAGGGGCTATGGCTACACCTTC; cdr3_aa: CASSQGLRGYGYTF
clone_size: .; j_call: TRBJ1-2; d_call: .; v_call: TRBV4-3; cdr3_nt: TGCGCCAGCAGCCAAGATCCCGACTATGGCTACACCTTC; cdr3_aa: CASSQDPDYGYTF
clone_size: .; j_call: TRBJ1-3; d_call: TRBD1; v_call: TRBV19; cdr3_nt: TGTGCCAGTAACAAAGGGACAGGGGGCTCTGGAAACACCATATATTTT; cdr3_aa: CASNKGTGGSGNTIYF
clone_size: .; j_call: TRBJ1-5; d_call: TRBD1; v_call: TRBV28; cdr3_nt: TGTGCCAGCAGTTTATCGGGACAGGGAGGTCAGCCCCAGCATTTT; cdr3_aa: CASSLSGQGGQPQHF
clone_size: .; j_call: TRBJ1-2; d_call: .; v_call: TRBV12-3/TRBV12-4; cdr3_nt: TGTGCCAGCAGTTTAGGGCGGAACTATGGCTACACCTTC; cdr3_aa: CASSLGRNYGYTF
clone_size: .; j_call: TRBJ2-1; d_call: TRBD2; v_call: TRBV6-5; cdr3_nt: TGTGCCAGCAGTTACCGTAGCGGGCCCTGGGATGAGCAGTTCTTC; cdr3_aa: CASSYRSGPWDEQFF
clone_size: .; j_call: TRBJ2-2; d_call: TRBD2; v_call: TRBV28; cdr3_nt: TGTGCCAGCAGTCCCGGGACTAGCGGGAGGGCCAACACCGGGGAGCTGTTTTTT; cdr3_aa: CASSPGTSGRANTGELFF
clone_size: .; j_call: TRBJ2-7; d_call: .; v_call: TRBV12-3/TRBV12-4; cdr3_nt: TGTGCCAGCAGTAACTCCGGGAACTACGAGCAGTACTTC; cdr3_aa: CASSNSGNYEQYF
clone_size: .; j_call: TRBJ1-6; d_call: TRBD1; v_call: TRBV28; cdr3_nt: TGTGCCAGCAGTTTATGGCAGGGGGAGGTTTCACCCCTCCACTTT; cdr3_aa: CASSLWQGEVSPLHF
clone_size: few; j_call: TRBJ1-4; d_call: TRBD1; v_call: TRBV29-1; cdr3_nt: TGCAGCGTTGATTTTGGGACAGGGAATGAAAAACTGTTTTTT; cdr3_aa: CSVDFGTGNEKLFF
clone_size: .; j_call: TRBJ2-2; d_call: .; v_call: TRBV6-5; cdr3_nt: TGTGCCAGCAGTCCCCAGCGGAGACACACCGGGGAGCTGTTTTTT; cdr3_aa: CASSPQRRHTGELFF
clone_size: .; j_call: TRBJ2-1; d_call: .; v_call: TRBV21-1; cdr3_nt: TGTGCCAGCAGCGGGAGGGAGCGGGAGGGGCGGTACAATGAGCAGTTCTTC; cdr3_aa: CASSGREREGRYNEQFF
clone_size: .; j_call: TRBJ1-6; d_call: TRBD1; v_call: TRBV6-5; cdr3_nt: TGTGCCAGCAGTTACTCGACAGGGATGGGTTCACCCCTCCACTTT; cdr3_aa: CASSYSTGMGSPLHF
clone_size: .; j_call: TRBJ2-5; d_call: TRBD1; v_call: TRBV7-7; cdr3_nt: TGTGCTAGCAGTTACAGGGGGGCGTACCAAGAGACCCAGTACTTC; cdr3_aa: CASSYRGAYQETQYF
clone_size: .; j_call: TRBJ2-1; d_call: TRBD2; v_call: TRBV27; cdr3_nt: TGTGCCAGCAGTTTATTTTTAGCGGGAGGGATTTACAATGAGCAGTTCTTC; cdr3_aa: CASSLFLAGGIYNEQFF
clone_size: .; j_call: TRBJ2-1; d_call: TRBD1; v_call: TRBV10-3; cdr3_nt: TGTGCCATCAGTGAGTTGGACAGGGGTGAGCAGTTCTTC; cdr3_aa: CAISELDRGEQFF
clone_size: .; j_call: TRBJ1-5; d_call: TRBD1; v_call: TRBV5-4; cdr3_nt: TGTGCCAGCAGCTTAAGTGGTCAGGGGGATTATCAGCCCCAGCATTTT; cdr3_aa: CASSLSGQGDYQPQHF